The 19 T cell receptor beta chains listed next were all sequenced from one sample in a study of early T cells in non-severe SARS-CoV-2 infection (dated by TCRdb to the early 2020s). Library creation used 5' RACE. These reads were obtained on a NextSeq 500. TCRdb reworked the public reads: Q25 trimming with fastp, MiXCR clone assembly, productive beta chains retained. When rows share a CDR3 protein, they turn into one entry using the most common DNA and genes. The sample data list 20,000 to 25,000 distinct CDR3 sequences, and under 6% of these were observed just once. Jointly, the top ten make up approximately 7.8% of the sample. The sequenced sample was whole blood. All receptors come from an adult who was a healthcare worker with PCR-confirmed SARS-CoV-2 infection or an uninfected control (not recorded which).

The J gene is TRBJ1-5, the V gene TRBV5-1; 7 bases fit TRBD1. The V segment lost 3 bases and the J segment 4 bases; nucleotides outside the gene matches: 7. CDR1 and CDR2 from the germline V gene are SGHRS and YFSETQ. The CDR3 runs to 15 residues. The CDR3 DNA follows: TGCGCCAGCAGCTCCCAGGGGGGTGGTAATCAGCCCCAGCATTTT. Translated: CASSSQGGGNQPQHF.

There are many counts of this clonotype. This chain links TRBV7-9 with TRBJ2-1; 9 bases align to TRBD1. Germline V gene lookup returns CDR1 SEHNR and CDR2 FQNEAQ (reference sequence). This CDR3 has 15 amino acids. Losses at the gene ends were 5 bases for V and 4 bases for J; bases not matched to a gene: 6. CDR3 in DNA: TGTGCCAGCAGCCGGACAGGGGACAGGTACAATGAGCAGTTCTTC. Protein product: CASSRTGDRYNEQFF.

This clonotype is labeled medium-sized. CDR3 nucleotide sequence: TGTGCTAGTGGTTTGAACTCGGATGAGCAGTTCTTC. It specifies CASGLNSDEQFF. The J gene is TRBJ2-1, the V gene TRBV12-5; D not certain. Germline V gene sequence: CDR1 LGHNT, CDR2 FRNRAP. The CDR3 contains 12 residues. V gave up 2 bases and J gave up 8 bases, with 7 bases separating them.

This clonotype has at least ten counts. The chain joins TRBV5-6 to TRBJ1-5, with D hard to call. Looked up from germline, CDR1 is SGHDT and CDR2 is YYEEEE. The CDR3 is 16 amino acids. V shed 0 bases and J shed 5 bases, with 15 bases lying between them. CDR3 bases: TGTGCCAGCAGCTTGGCCGGTGGTCTTTCGTATCAGCCCCAGCATTTT. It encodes CASSLAGGLSYQPQHF.

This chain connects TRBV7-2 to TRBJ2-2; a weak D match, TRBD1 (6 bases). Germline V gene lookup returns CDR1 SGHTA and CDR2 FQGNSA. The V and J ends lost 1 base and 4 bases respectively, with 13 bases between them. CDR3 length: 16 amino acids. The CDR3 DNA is TGTGCCAGCAGCTTAGTCCAGGGGTTGGGCACCGGGGAGCTGTTTTTT. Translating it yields CASSLVQGLGTGELFF. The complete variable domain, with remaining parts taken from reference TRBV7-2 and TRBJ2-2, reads GAGVSQSPSNKVTEKGKDVELRCDPISGHTALYWYRQSLGQGLEFLIYFQGNSAPDKSGLPSDRFSAERTGGSVSTLTIQRTQQEDSAVYLCASSLVQGLGTGELFFGEGSRLTVL.

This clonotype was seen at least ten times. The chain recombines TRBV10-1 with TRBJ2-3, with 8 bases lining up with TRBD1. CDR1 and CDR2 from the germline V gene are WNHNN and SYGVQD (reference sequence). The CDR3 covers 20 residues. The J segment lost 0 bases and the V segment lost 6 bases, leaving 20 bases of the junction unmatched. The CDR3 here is CASSDTTFPLGQGSTDTQYF. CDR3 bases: TGCGCCAGCAGCGATACGACGTTCCCTCTAGGACAGGGTAGCACAGATACGCAGTATTTT.

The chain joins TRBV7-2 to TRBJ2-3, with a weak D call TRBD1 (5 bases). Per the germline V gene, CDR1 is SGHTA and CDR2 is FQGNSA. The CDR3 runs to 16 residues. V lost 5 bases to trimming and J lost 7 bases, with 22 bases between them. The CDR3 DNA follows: TGTGCCAGCAGCCTTACGGGTCCTAGGGGCCGGAATACGCAGTATTTT. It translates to CASSLTGPRGRNTQYF.

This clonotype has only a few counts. This CDR3 is CASSTNRGEPQHF. The DNA for the CDR3 is TGTGCCAGCAGTACTAACAGGGGGGAGCCCCAGCATTTT. The chain couples TRBV7-2 to TRBJ1-5, with 8 bases that match TRBD1. CDR1 SGHTA and CDR2 FQGNSA come from the germline V gene. CDR3 length: 13 residues. The V and J ends lost 6 bases and 8 bases, in that order; junction bases with no gene match: 6.

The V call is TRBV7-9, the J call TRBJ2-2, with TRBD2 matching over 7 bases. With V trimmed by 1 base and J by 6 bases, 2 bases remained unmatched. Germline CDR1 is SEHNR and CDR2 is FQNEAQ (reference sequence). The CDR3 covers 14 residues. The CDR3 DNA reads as TGTGCCAGCAGCTTAGGACTAGCAGCCGGGGAGCTGTTTTTT. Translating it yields CASSLGLAAGELFF.

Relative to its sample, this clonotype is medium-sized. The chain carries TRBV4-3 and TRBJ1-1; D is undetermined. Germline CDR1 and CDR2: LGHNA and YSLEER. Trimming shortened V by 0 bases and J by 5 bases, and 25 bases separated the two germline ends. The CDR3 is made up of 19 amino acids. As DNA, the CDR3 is TGCGCCAGCAGCCAAGAATCAGACTTCCCCGCAAGGGTGGATACTGAAGCTTTCTTT. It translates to CASSQESDFPARVDTEAFF.

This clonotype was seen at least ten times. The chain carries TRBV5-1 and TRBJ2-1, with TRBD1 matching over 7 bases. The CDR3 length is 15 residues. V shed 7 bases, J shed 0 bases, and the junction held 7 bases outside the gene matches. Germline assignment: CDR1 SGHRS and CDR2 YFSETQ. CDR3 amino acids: CASGQGVSSYNEQFF. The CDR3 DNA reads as TGCGCCAGCGGGCAGGGGGTTAGCTCCTACAATGAGCAGTTCTTC.

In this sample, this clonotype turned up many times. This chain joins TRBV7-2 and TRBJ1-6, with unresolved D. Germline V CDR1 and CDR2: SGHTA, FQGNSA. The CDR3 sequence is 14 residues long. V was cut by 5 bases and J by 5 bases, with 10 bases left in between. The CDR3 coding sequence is TGTGCCAGCAGCCCAGAGTACAATAATTCACCCCTCCACTTT. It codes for CASSPEYNNSPLHF.

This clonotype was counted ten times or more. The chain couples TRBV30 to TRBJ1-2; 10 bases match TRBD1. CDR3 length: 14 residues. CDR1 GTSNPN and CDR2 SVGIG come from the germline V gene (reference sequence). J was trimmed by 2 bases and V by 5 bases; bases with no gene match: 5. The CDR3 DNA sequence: TGTGCCTGGCGCCAGACAGGGGGCAACTATGGCTACACCTTC. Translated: CAWRQTGGNYGYTF.

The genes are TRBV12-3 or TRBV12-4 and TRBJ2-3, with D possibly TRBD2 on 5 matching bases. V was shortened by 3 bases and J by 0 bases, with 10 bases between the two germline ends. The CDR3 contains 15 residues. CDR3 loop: CASSFGVFSTDTQYF. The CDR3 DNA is TGTGCCAGCAGTTTCGGGGTATTCAGCACAGATACGCAGTATTTT.

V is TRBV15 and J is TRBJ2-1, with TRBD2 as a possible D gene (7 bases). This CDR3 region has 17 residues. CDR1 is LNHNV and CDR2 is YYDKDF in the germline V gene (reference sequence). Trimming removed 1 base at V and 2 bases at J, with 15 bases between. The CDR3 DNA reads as TGTGCCACCAGCAGAGTGGGAGGGGGGCAGACCTACAATGAGCAGTTCTTC. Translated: CATSRVGGGQTYNEQFF.

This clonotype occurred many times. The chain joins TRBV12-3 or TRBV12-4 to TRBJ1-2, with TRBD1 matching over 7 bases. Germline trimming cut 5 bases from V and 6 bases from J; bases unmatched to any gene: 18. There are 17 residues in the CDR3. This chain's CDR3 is CASSPHGGLQGGNGYTF. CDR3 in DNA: TGTGCCAGCAGTCCTCACGGCGGGTTGCAGGGGGGGAATGGCTACACCTTC.

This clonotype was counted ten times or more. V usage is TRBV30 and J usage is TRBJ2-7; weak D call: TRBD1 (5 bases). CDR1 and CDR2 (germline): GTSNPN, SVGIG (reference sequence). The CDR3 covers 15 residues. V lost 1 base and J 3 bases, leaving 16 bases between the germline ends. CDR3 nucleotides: TGTGCCTGGAGTGCCCTCGACAGAGGCCTCTACGAGCAGTACTTC. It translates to CAWSALDRGLYEQYF. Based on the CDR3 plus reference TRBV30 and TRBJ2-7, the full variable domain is SQTIHQWPATLVQPVGSPLSLECTVEGTSNPNLYWYRQAAGRGLQLLFYSVGIGQISSEVPQNLSASRPQDRQFILSSKKLLLSDSGFYLCAWSALDRGLYEQYFGPGTRLTVT.

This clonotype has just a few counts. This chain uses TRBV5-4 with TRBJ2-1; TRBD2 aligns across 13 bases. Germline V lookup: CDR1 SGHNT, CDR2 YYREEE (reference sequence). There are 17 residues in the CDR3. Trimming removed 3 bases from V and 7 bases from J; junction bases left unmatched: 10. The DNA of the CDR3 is TGTGCCAGCAGCTCGTTACTAGCGGGGGGGCTCTATAATGAGCAGTTCTTC. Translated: CASSSLLAGGLYNEQFF.

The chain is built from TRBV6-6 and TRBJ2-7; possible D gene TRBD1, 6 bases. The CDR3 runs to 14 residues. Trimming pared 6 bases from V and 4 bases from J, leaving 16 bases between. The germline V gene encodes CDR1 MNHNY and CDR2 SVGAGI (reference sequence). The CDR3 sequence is CASRSRQDSYEQYF. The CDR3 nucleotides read TGTGCCAGCAGATCCAGACAGGACTCTTACGAGCAGTACTTC.